These 8 T cell receptor beta chains were sequenced from one sample in a study of blood T cell repertoires in COVID-19. Only in-frame clones appear in the TCRdb table, and some are missing; sequencing was by immunoSEQ multiplex PCR. The table has 130,000 to 150,000 clones, just under 85% seen once. The sequenced sample was peripheral blood. The receptors here all came from a woman in her thirties or forties with active or convalescent COVID-19.

The chain carries TRBV5-8 and TRBJ1-5; weak D call: TRBD1 (5 bases). Trimming left V 0 bases short and J 3 bases short, with 13 bases between. CDR1 and CDR2 (germline): SGHTS, YDEGEE. This CDR3 comprises 16 residues. In nucleotides, the CDR3 is TGTGCCAGCAGCTTGGGGGACGGGAGGGCCAATCAGCCCCAGCATTTT. This codes for CASSLGDGRANQPQHF.

This clone occurred a few times. The chain combines TRBV7-2 with TRBJ1-1, with D perhaps TRBD1 (5 bases). This CDR3 spans 14 amino acids. Trimming removed 5 bases at V and 2 bases at J, with 12 bases between. Per the germline V gene, CDR1 is SGHTA and CDR2 is FQGNSA. For the CDR3, the DNA is TGTGCCAGCAGCGTCGACAGATACAACACTGAAGCTTTCTTT. Translation: CASSVDRYNTEAFF.

This clone was seen only once. This chain uses TRBV5-6 with TRBJ1-5, with 7 bases fitting TRBD1. Per germline, CDR1 SGHDT and CDR2 YYEEEE. V shed 4 bases, J shed 2 bases, and the junction held 6 bases outside the gene matches. CDR3 length: 15 amino acids. The CDR3 DNA sequence: TGTGCCAGCAGCCCCGGCGGACAGGGCAATCAGCCCCAGCATTTT. It translates to CASSPGGQGNQPQHF.

On this clone: Other DNA sequences from this sample encode an identical CDR3 as well. This sequence joins TRBV7-6 and TRBJ1-4; 11 positions agree with TRBD1. V shed 5 bases and J 8 bases; nucleotides not matched to a gene: 10. Germline CDR1 SGHVS, CDR2 FNYEAQ. The CDR3 loop spans 16 amino acids. CDR3 DNA: TGTGCCAGCAGCCTGACCGGGACAGGGGGTAACGAAAAACTGTTTTTT. Amino acid sequence: CASSLTGTGGNEKLFF.

This clone was detected only a few times. This sequence joins TRBV24-1 and TRBJ2-1; a possible D gene is TRBD1 (5 bases). Germline assignment: CDR1 KGHDR and CDR2 SFDVKD. This CDR3 region has 12 residues. V lost 6 bases to trimming and J lost 4 bases, with 6 bases between them. The DNA of the CDR3 is TGTGCCACCAGTAGACAGTACAATGAGCAGTTCTTC. This codes for CATSRQYNEQFF.

This clone was counted only a few times. J is TRBJ2-7 and V is TRBV5-1; 9 bases are a match to TRBD2. V was pared by 4 bases and J by 1 base, with 3 bases of the junction left unmatched. Germline V gene lookup returns CDR1 SGHRS and CDR2 YFSETQ. There are 14 residues in the CDR3. The CDR3 protein is CASSRTSESYEQYF. The CDR3 DNA is TGCGCCAGCAGCCGGACTAGCGAGTCCTACGAGCAGTACTTC.

This sequence joins TRBV28 and TRBJ1-1, with TRBD1 as a possible D gene (6 bases). This CDR3 contains 13 residues. The germline V and J ends were trimmed by 6 bases and 4 bases, with 12 bases remaining between them. CDR1 MDHEN and CDR2 SYDVKM come from the germline V gene. The CDR3 here is CASRPTGSTEAFF. CDR3 coding DNA: TGTGCCAGCAGACCCACAGGGTCCACTGAAGCTTTCTTT.

The chain employs TRBV5-1 and TRBJ2-1, with 8 nucleotides matching TRBD1. Looked up from germline, CDR1 is SGHRS and CDR2 is YFSETQ. V gave up 5 bases and J gave up 8 bases; unmatched junction bases: 15. CDR3 size: 16 residues. The CDR3 protein is CASSFPVAGGLDEQFF. The CDR3 DNA reads as TGCGCCAGCAGTTTCCCGGTGGCAGGGGGCCTCGATGAGCAGTTCTTC.